A selection of T cell receptor beta chains follows, all from one sample in a study of T cell changes during pregnancy in multiple sclerosis. Sequencing used immunoSEQ multiplex PCR; TCRdb keeps in-frame clones, though not all of them. The sample contains 45,000 to 50,000 clones, about 91% of which appear only once. The source was peripheral blood, collected in the third trimester of pregnancy. These receptors all come from a female donor with multiple sclerosis, enrolled in a pregnancy study. Each CDR3 is given with its conserved first and last residue. A D gene is named only where the DNA matches it firmly. Clone size is not always given. Where it is, it says once, few, many or a class for expanded clones.

D gene: TRBD1; J gene: TRBJ2-7; V gene: TRBV6-6; clone size: .; CDR3 DNA: TGTGCCAGCACCGAACAGACAGGGCGCTCCTACGAGCAGTACTTC; CDR3 protein: CASTEQTGRSYEQYF
D gene: TRBD1; J gene: TRBJ2-1; V gene: TRBV9; clone size: .; CDR3 DNA: TGTGCCAGCAGCGTTAGCGGACAGGGGAACAATGAGCAGTTCTTC; CDR3 protein: CASSVSGQGNNEQFF
D gene: .; J gene: TRBJ1-6; V gene: TRBV6-6; clone size: few; CDR3 DNA: TGTGCCAGCAGTTACGGTGGGGAGAATTCACCCCTCCACTTT; CDR3 protein: CASSYGGENSPLHF
D gene: TRBD1; J gene: TRBJ2-5; V gene: TRBV5-4; clone size: .; CDR3 DNA: TGTGCCAGCAGCGCGGACAGGGTAACAGCGACCCAGTACTTC; CDR3 protein: CASSADRVTATQYF
D gene: TRBD2; J gene: TRBJ2-2; V gene: TRBV6-1; clone size: .; CDR3 DNA: TGTGCCAGCGGAGGACTAGCGGGAGCCACCGGGGAGCTGTTTTTT; CDR3 protein: CASGGLAGATGELFF
D gene: TRBD2; J gene: TRBJ2-3; V gene: TRBV7-9; clone size: .; CDR3 DNA: TGTGCCAGCAGCTTAATACTAGCGGGAGCTCGGTCGGCTCGTAATACGCAGTATTTT; CDR3 protein: CASSLILAGARSARNTQYF
D gene: .; J gene: TRBJ1-1; V gene: TRBV7-9; clone size: few; CDR3 DNA: TGTGCCAGCAGCTTAGGCATAGCGGGGAACACTGAAGCTTTCTTT; CDR3 protein: CASSLGIAGNTEAFF
D gene: .; J gene: TRBJ1-2; V gene: TRBV13; clone size: .; CDR3 DNA: TGTGCCAGCAGCAGAAGCCGATCCGCAATAGGGGGTGATGGCTACACCTTC; CDR3 protein: CASSRSRSAIGGDGYTF
D gene: .; J gene: TRBJ2-7; V gene: TRBV21-1; clone size: once; CDR3 DNA: TGTGCCAGCAGCGGTGGAGGGTCCGGGACTAGCGGGCTAAGGGACGAGCAGTACTTC; CDR3 protein: CASSGGGSGTSGLRDEQYF
D gene: .; J gene: TRBJ2-5; V gene: TRBV6-1; clone size: .; CDR3 DNA: TGTGCCAGCAGCCCGCAAGAGACCCAGTACTTC; CDR3 protein: CASSPQETQYF
D gene: .; J gene: TRBJ2-4; V gene: TRBV7-2; clone size: .; CDR3 DNA: TGTGCCAGCAGCTTTTCTGGCAGAGCCAAAAACATTCAGTACTTC; CDR3 protein: CASSFSGRAKNIQYF
D gene: TRBD2; J gene: TRBJ2-7; V gene: TRBV7-2; clone size: .; CDR3 DNA: TGTGCCAGCAGCTTAGAGGTTAGCGGGGTTCACTACGAGCAGTACTTC; CDR3 protein: CASSLEVSGVHYEQYF
D gene: TRBD1; J gene: TRBJ1-3; V gene: TRBV9; clone size: .; CDR3 DNA: TGTGCCAGCAGCGTAGACAGGGGAGGAAACACCATATATTTT; CDR3 protein: CASSVDRGGNTIYF
D gene: .; J gene: TRBJ1-3; V gene: TRBV9; clone size: .; CDR3 DNA: TGTGCCAGCAGCGTAGTTCCGAGCTCTGGAAACACCATATATTTT; CDR3 protein: CASSVVPSSGNTIYF
D gene: .; J gene: TRBJ1-1; V gene: TRBV7-9; clone size: .; CDR3 DNA: TGTGCCAGCAGCTTAGGTCGGGGGGCAGTCACTGAAGCTTTCTTT; CDR3 protein: CASSLGRGAVTEAFF
D gene: .; J gene: TRBJ2-7; V gene: TRBV7-2; clone size: few; CDR3 DNA: TGTGCCAGCAGCTTAGAAGGCTACAGGGAGATCCCCCGGGAGCAGTACTTC; CDR3 protein: CASSLEGYREIPREQYF
D gene: .; J gene: TRBJ1-1; V gene: TRBV11-2; clone size: .; CDR3 DNA: TGTGCCAGCAGCTACCAGGGAGGAAGGACAGCTTTCTTT; CDR3 protein: CASSYQGGRTAFF
D gene: TRBD1; J gene: TRBJ2-7; V gene: TRBV19; clone size: .; CDR3 DNA: TGTGCCAGTAGTATGAGGTCGGGACAGGGAAGCTACGAGCAGTACTTC; CDR3 protein: CASSMRSGQGSYEQYF
D gene: TRBD1; J gene: TRBJ2-7; V gene: TRBV11-3; clone size: .; CDR3 DNA: TGTGCCAGCAGCCCCTCGACAGGGAACGAGCAGTACTTC; CDR3 protein: CASSPSTGNEQYF
D gene: .; J gene: TRBJ2-1; V gene: TRBV5-1; clone size: .; CDR3 DNA: TGCGCCAGCAGCGCGGGTCTTAACTACTACAATGAGCAGTTCTTC; CDR3 protein: CASSAGLNYYNEQFF
D gene: .; J gene: TRBJ1-4; V gene: TRBV5-3; clone size: .; CDR3 DNA: TGTGCCAGAAGCTTGGAAGGCACGTCAGGTGAAAAACTGTTTTTT; CDR3 protein: CARSLEGTSGEKLFF
D gene: .; J gene: TRBJ1-5; V gene: TRBV2; clone size: .; CDR3 DNA: TGTGCCAGCAGTGCGGGATATAGCAATCAGCCCCAGCATTTT; CDR3 protein: CASSAGYSNQPQHF
D gene: TRBD1; J gene: TRBJ1-3; V gene: TRBV5-1; clone size: .; CDR3 DNA: TGCGCCAGCTCTTCGACAGGGGGGTACACCATATATTTT; CDR3 protein: CASSSTGGYTIYF
D gene: .; J gene: TRBJ2-7; V gene: TRBV18; clone size: .; CDR3 DNA: TGTGCCAGCTCACCACCGGCAGGTTCCTACGAGCAGTACTTC; CDR3 protein: CASSPPAGSYEQYF
D gene: .; J gene: TRBJ2-5; V gene: TRBV7-2; clone size: .; CDR3 DNA: TGTGCCAGCAGCTTTGGAGGTTTAGAGACCCAGTACTTC; CDR3 protein: CASSFGGLETQYF
D gene: .; J gene: TRBJ2-7; V gene: TRBV29-1; clone size: .; CDR3 DNA: TGCAGCGTTGAGGTATCAGCGTTCGAGCAGTACTTC; CDR3 protein: CSVEVSAFEQYF
D gene: .; J gene: TRBJ1-5; V gene: TRBV19; clone size: .; CDR3 DNA: TGTGCCAGTAGTATAGAGGGGCCAACAGGGAGCAATCAGCCCCAGCATTTT; CDR3 protein: CASSIEGPTGSNQPQHF
D gene: TRBD2; J gene: TRBJ2-7; V gene: TRBV10-3; clone size: .; CDR3 DNA: TGTGCCAGTGCCGGGACTAGCAGAGCCTACGAGCAGTACTTC; CDR3 protein: CASAGTSRAYEQYF
D gene: TRBD1; J gene: TRBJ1-1; V gene: TRBV6-1; clone size: .; CDR3 DNA: TGTGCCAGCATCCTGGGACAGGGAAACACTGAAGCTTTCTTT; CDR3 protein: CASILGQGNTEAFF
D gene: .; J gene: TRBJ2-3; V gene: TRBV7-3; clone size: .; CDR3 DNA: TGTGCCAGCAGCTTCTCCTCTAGCGCCCCTAGCACAGATACGCAGTATTTT; CDR3 protein: CASSFSSSAPSTDTQYF
D gene: TRBD2; J gene: TRBJ2-3; V gene: TRBV27; clone size: .; CDR3 DNA: TGTGCCAGCAGGGGCCCGGGGACTATGGCAGATACGCAGTATTTT; CDR3 protein: CASRGPGTMADTQYF
D gene: .; J gene: TRBJ1-1; V gene: TRBV28; clone size: .; CDR3 DNA: TGTGCCAGCAGTTTATACAGGAGTATTTTTGAAGCTTTCTTT; CDR3 protein: CASSLYRSIFEAFF
D gene: TRBD2; J gene: TRBJ2-1; V gene: TRBV7-2; clone size: .; CDR3 DNA: TGTGCCAGCAGCTTACTGGCGGGAGGGCCAGCCAATGAGCAGTTCTTC; CDR3 protein: CASSLLAGGPANEQFF
D gene: .; J gene: TRBJ2-2; V gene: TRBV14; clone size: .; CDR3 DNA: TGTGCCAGCAGTCAGGGGACCGGGGAGCTGTTTTTT; CDR3 protein: CASSQGTGELFF
D gene: .; J gene: TRBJ2-2; V gene: TRBV11-2; clone size: few; CDR3 DNA: TGTGCCAGCAGCTTGACTACGAACACCGGGGAGCTGTTTTTT; CDR3 protein: CASSLTTNTGELFF
D gene: .; J gene: TRBJ1-1; V gene: TRBV6-6; clone size: once; CDR3 DNA: TGTGCCAGCACCGTATGGGGAGACACTGAAGCTTTCTTT; CDR3 protein: CASTVWGDTEAFF
D gene: TRBD1; J gene: TRBJ2-2; V gene: TRBV30; clone size: .; CDR3 DNA: TGTGCCTGGCGGCGGGACAGGGGGCCCGGGGAGCTGTTTTTT; CDR3 protein: CAWRRDRGPGELFF
D gene: .; J gene: TRBJ2-2; V gene: TRBV9; clone size: .; CDR3 DNA: TGTGCCAGCAGCGCCCTGGGGCTAGCGAGCACCGGGGAGCTGTTTTTT; CDR3 protein: CASSALGLASTGELFF
D gene: TRBD2; J gene: TRBJ2-3; V gene: TRBV7-9; clone size: .; CDR3 DNA: TGTGCCAGCAGCCCATGGGGGACTAGCGGGGTTAGCACAGATACGCAGTATTTT; CDR3 protein: CASSPWGTSGVSTDTQYF
D gene: .; J gene: TRBJ1-2; V gene: TRBV2; clone size: .; CDR3 DNA: TGTGCCAGCAAATCAAGGGGACAAAACTTAAACTATGGCTACACCTTC; CDR3 protein: CASKSRGQNLNYGYTF
D gene: TRBD2; J gene: TRBJ2-7; V gene: TRBV25-1; clone size: .; CDR3 DNA: TGTGCCAGCAGTGACGGAGGACTAGCGGGAGCCTACGAGCAGTACTTC; CDR3 protein: CASSDGGLAGAYEQYF
D gene: TRBD2; J gene: TRBJ2-3; V gene: TRBV5-6; clone size: .; CDR3 DNA: TGTGCCAGCAGCTTCCGAGGGAGGGACGCAGATACGCAGTATTTT; CDR3 protein: CASSFRGRDADTQYF
D gene: TRBD1; J gene: TRBJ2-7; V gene: TRBV6-1; clone size: .; CDR3 DNA: TGTGCCAGCGGGGGACAGGGGGCCTACGAGCAGTACTTC; CDR3 protein: CASGGQGAYEQYF
D gene: .; J gene: TRBJ2-3; V gene: TRBV7-9; clone size: .; CDR3 DNA: TGTGCCAGCAGCTTATTGGGGGGGGCCATCGGCACAGATACGCAGTATTTT; CDR3 protein: CASSLLGGAIGTDTQYF
D gene: TRBD1; J gene: TRBJ1-1; V gene: TRBV19; clone size: .; CDR3 DNA: TGTGCCAGTAGTATCCCAGGGGGCACTGAAGCTTTCTTT; CDR3 protein: CASSIPGGTEAFF
D gene: TRBD2; J gene: TRBJ2-3; V gene: TRBV4-3; clone size: .; CDR3 DNA: TGCGCCAGCAGCCAAGATCTCAGTGGGGCGGGAGTAACAGATACGCAGTATTTT; CDR3 protein: CASSQDLSGAGVTDTQYF
D gene: .; J gene: TRBJ1-1; V gene: TRBV7-9; clone size: .; CDR3 DNA: TGTGCCAGCAGCGAGGTCCCGAGGAAAACTTTCTTT; CDR3 protein: CASSEVPRKTFF
D gene: .; J gene: TRBJ2-7; V gene: TRBV11-2; clone size: .; CDR3 DNA: TGTGCCAGCAGCTTAGATCGATGGAGCTCCCCCTACGAGCAGTACTTC; CDR3 protein: CASSLDRWSSPYEQYF
D gene: TRBD2; J gene: TRBJ2-2; V gene: TRBV30; clone size: .; CDR3 DNA: TGTGCCTGGAGTGTAGGAACTAGCGAGACCGGGGAGCTGTTTTTT; CDR3 protein: CAWSVGTSETGELFF
D gene: TRBD1; J gene: TRBJ2-1; V gene: TRBV28; clone size: .; CDR3 DNA: TGTGCCAGCAGTTCCAGGGGGAACTACAATGAGCAGTTCTTC; CDR3 protein: CASSSRGNYNEQFF
D gene: .; J gene: TRBJ2-3; V gene: TRBV6-4; clone size: .; CDR3 DNA: TGTGCCAGCAGTGAGGGCCCGGGACAAGACACAGATACGCAGTATTTT; CDR3 protein: CASSEGPGQDTDTQYF
D gene: .; J gene: TRBJ2-7; V gene: TRBV5-1; clone size: once; CDR3 DNA: TGCGCCAGCAGCTTGGGGGCCGGGACTTCCTACGAGCAGTACTTC; CDR3 protein: CASSLGAGTSYEQYF
D gene: TRBD1; J gene: TRBJ2-5; V gene: TRBV5-1; clone size: .; CDR3 DNA: TGCGCCAGCAGCTTGGAGGACAGGAGGTTTTCGGAGACCCAGTACTTC; CDR3 protein: CASSLEDRRFSETQYF